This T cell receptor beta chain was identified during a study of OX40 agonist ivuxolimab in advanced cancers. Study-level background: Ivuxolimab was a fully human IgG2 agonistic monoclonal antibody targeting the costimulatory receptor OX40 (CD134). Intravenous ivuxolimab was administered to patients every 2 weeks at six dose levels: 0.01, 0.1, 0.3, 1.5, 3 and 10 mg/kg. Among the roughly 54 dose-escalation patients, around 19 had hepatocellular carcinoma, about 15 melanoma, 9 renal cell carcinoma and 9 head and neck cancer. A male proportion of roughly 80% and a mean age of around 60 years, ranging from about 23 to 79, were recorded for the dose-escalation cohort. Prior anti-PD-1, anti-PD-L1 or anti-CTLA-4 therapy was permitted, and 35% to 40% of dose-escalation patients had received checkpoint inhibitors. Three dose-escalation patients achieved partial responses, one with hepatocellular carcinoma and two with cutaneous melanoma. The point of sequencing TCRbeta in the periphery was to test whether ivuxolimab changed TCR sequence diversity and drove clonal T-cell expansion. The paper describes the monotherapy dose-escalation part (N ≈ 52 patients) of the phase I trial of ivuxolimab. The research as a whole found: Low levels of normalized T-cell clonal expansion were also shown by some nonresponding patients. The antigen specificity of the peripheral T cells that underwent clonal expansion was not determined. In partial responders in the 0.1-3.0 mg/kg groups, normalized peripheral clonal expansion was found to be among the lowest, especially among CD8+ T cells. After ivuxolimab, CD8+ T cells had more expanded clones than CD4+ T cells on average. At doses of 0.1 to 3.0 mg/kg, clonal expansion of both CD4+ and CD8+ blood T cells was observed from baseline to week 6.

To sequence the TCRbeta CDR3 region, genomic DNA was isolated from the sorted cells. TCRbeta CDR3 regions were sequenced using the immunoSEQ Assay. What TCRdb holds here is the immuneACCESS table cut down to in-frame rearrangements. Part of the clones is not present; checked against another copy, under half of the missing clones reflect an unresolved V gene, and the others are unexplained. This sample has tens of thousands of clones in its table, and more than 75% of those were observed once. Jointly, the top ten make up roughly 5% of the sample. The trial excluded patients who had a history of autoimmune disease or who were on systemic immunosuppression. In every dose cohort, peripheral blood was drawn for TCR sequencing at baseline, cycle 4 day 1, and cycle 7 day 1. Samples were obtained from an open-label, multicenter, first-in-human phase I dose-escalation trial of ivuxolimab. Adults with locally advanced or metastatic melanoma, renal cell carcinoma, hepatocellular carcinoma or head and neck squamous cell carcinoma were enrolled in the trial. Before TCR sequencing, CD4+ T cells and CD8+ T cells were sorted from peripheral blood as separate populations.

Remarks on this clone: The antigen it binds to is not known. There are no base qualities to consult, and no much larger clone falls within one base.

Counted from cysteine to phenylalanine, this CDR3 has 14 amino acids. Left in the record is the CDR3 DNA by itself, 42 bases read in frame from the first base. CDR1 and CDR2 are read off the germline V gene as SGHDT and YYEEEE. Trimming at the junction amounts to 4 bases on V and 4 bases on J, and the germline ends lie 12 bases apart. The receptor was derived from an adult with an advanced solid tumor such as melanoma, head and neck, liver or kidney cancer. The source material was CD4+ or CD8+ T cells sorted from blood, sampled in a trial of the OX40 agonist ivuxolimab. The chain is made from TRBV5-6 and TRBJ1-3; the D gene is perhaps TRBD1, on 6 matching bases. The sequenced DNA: TGTGCCAGCAGCCGGGACAATGGGGGAAACACCATATATTTT. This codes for CASSRDNGGNTIYF.